This T cell receptor (beta chain) was retrieved from a study of blood T cells in healthy people across ages. RNA extraction gave at least 5.5 micrograms of total RNA per sample. V was shortened by 0 bases and J by 4 bases, with 9 bases between the two germline ends. The length of the CDR3 is 13 residues. The germline V gene encodes CDR1 SQVTM and CDR2 ANQGSEA. Then a second PCR, running about 6 to 12 cycles, was carried out with a sample-barcoded 5' primer and a J-beta primer mix. The authors tagged each cDNA molecule using a template-switch adaptor with 12 random nucleotides. One entry per CDR3 protein, called by TCRdb with MiXCR from the 5' RACE reads. The sample lists approximately 940,000 distinct CDR3 sequences; around 46% were seen once.

The receptor was derived from a young man in good health. The sample comprised blood. V and J are TRBV29-1 and TRBJ2-5; unclear D gene. CDR3 DNA: TGCAGCGTTGAAGATGATGTCGGAGAGACCCAGTACTTC. Its translation is CSVEDDVGETQYF.